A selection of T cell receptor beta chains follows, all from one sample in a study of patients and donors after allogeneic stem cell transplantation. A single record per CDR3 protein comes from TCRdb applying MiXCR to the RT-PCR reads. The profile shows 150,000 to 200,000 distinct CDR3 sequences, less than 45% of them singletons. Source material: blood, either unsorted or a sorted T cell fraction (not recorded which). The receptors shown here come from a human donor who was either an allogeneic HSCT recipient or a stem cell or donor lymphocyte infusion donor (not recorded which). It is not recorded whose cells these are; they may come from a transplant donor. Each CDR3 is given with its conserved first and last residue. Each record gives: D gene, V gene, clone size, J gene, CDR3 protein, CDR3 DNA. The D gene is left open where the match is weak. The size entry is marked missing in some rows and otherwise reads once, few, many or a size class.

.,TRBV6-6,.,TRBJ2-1,CASSYSIIGGGNDEQFF,TGTGCCAGCAGTTACTCGATAATCGGGGGCGGGAACGATGAGCAGTTCTTC
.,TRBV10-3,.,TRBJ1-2,CAIRDAGRLDGYTF,TGTGCCATCAGGGACGCTGGGCGGCTGGATGGCTACACCTTC
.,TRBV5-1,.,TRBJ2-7,CASSGETSDEQYF,TGCGCCAGCAGCGGGGAGACTAGTGACGAGCAGTACTTC
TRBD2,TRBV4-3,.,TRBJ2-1,CASSQDLAGSSYNEQFF,TGCGCCAGCAGCCAAGATCTAGCGGGGTCCTCCTACAATGAGCAGTTCTTC
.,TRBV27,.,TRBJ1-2,CASSLTGSSNYGYTF,TGTGCCAGCAGCCTTACAGGGTCCTCTAACTATGGCTACACCTTC
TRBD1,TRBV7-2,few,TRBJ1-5,CASSVGQHQPQHF,TGTGCCAGCAGCGTGGGACAGCATCAGCCCCAGCATTTT
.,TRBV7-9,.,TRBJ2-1,CASSLTAKYNEQFF,TGTGCCAGCAGCTTAACGGCTAAGTACAATGAGCAGTTCTTC
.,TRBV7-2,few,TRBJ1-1,CASSSPGRNTEAFF,TGTGCCAGCAGCTCTCCTGGGAGGAACACTGAAGCTTTCTTT
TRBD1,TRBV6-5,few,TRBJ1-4,CASRRQGWREKLFF,TGTGCCAGCAGGAGACAGGGTTGGAGAGAAAAACTGTTTTTT
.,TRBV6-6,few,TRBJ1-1,CASRGRYPEAFF,TGTGCCAGCAGAGGGAGGTACCCTGAAGCTTTCTTT
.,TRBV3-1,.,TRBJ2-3,CASSQDREGLQDTQYF,TGTGCCAGCAGCCAAGATAGAGAGGGATTACAAGATACGCAGTATTTT
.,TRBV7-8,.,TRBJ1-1,CASSGGGSEAFF,TGTGCCAGCAGCGGGGGGGGCTCTGAAGCTTTCTTT
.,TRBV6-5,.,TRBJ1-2,CASSYSVQRVKTYGYTF,TGTGCCAGCAGTTACTCGGTGCAGAGGGTGAAAACATATGGCTACACCTTC
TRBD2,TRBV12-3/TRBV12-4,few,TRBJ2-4,CASSFLAGGQNIQYF,TGTGCCAGCAGTTTTCTCGCGGGAGGGCAAAACATTCAGTACTTC
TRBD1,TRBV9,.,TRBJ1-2,CASSGIPGQEDSPGYTF,TGTGCCAGCAGCGGAATTCCGGGACAGGAGGATTCGCCTGGCTACACCTTC
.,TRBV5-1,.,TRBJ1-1,CASSLGLVGTGNTEAFF,TGCGCCAGCAGCTTGGGCCTTGTGGGGACGGGGAACACTGAAGCTTTCTTT
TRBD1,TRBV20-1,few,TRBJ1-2,CSARDGTGPYGYTF,TGCAGTGCTAGAGACGGGACAGGGCCCTATGGCTACACCTTC
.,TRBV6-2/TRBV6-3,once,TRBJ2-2,CASSYSPGAVHGDTGELFF,TGTGCCAGCAGTTACTCCCCTGGGGCGGTCCATGGGGACACCGGGGAGCTGTTTTTT